This T cell receptor (beta chain) was sequenced for a study of cytomegalovirus exposure and HLA in healthy donors. 13 Jbeta primers and 60 Vbeta primers were used for the PCR. Original processing notes: In a later analysis, approximately 73 million unique TCR beta chains included roughly 11 million shared by two or more donors. The table came from immunoSEQ multiplex PCR; TCRdb's copy has only in-frame clones and leaves some out. The V and J calls and clone size are taken from that table; D and trimming were inferred from the DNA. Among under 150,000 clones listed, over 70% were seen once. The clonotype originates from a woman aged 40 to 49 in good health and CMV-seronegative. Sequenced material: PBMCs.

CDR3 sequence (DNA): TGTGCCACCAGGTCCGGGTTTAGCACAGATACGCAGTATTTT. This codes for CATRSGFSTDTQYF. This chain uses TRBV15 with TRBJ2-3; no clear D. The CDR3 spans 14 residues. Trimming left V 6 bases short and J 0 bases short, with 10 bases between. Germline CDR1 and CDR2: LNHNV and YYDKDF (reference sequence).